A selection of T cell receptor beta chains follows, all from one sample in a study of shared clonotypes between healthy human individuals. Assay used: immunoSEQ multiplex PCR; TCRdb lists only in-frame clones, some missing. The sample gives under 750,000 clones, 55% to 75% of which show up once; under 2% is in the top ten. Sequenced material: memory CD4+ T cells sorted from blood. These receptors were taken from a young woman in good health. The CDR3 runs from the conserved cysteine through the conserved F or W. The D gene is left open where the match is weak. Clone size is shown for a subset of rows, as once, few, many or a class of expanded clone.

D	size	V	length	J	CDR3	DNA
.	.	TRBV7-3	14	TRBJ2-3	CASSFTGEADTQYF	TGTGCCAGCAGCTTCACGGGGGAGGCAGATACGCAGTATTTT
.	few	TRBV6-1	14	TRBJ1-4	CASSEARRSEKLFF	TGTGCCAGCAGTGAAGCGCGGCGTAGTGAAAAACTGTTTTTT
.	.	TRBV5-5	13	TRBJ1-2	CASSLGDVDGYTF	TGTGCCAGCAGCTTGGGGGACGTGGATGGCTACACCTTC
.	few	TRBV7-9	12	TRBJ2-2	CASSLVPGELFF	TGTGCCAGCAGCTTAGTTCCCGGGGAGCTGTTTTTT
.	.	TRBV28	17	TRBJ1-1	CASSLSAQVLMNTEAFF	TGTGCCAGCAGTTTATCGGCGCAGGTCCTTATGAACACTGAAGCTTTCTTT
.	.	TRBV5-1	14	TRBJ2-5	CASSLGGGKETQYF	TGCGCCAGCAGCTTGGGAGGCGGGAAAGAGACCCAGTACTTC
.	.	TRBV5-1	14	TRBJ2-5	CASSLGTVKETQYF	TGCGCCAGCAGCTTGGGGACAGTGAAAGAGACCCAGTACTTC
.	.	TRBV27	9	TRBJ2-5	CANQETQYF	TGTGCCAACCAAGAGACCCAGTACTTC
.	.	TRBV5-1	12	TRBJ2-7	CASSRQGLEQYF	TGCGCCAGCAGCCGGCAGGGGCTCGAGCAGTACTTC
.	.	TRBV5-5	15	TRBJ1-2	CASSLVGQENYGYTF	TGTGCCAGCAGCTTGGTGGGGCAGGAGAACTATGGCTACACCTTC
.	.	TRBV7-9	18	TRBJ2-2	CASSTPIGDIANTGELFF	TGTGCCAGCAGCACCCCGATCGGGGACATAGCGAACACCGGGGAGCTGTTTTTT
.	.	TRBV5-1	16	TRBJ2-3	CASKSGGSEMADTQYF	TGCGCCAGCAAGAGTGGCGGGTCAGAGATGGCAGATACGCAGTATTTT
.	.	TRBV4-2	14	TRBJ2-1	CASSQSSWGNEQFF	TGTGCCAGCAGCCAGAGTAGCTGGGGCAATGAGCAGTTCTTC
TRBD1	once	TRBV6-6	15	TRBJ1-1	CASSYLEQGSTEAFF	TGTGCCAGCAGTTACTTAGAACAGGGGAGTACTGAAGCTTTCTTT
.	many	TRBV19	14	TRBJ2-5	CASQPAKGGETQYF	TGTGCCAGTCAACCCGCCAAGGGTGGGGAGACCCAGTACTTC
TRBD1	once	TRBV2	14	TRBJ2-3	CASKGAVSTDTQYF	TGTGCCAGCAAGGGGGCGGTCAGCACAGATACGCAGTATTTT